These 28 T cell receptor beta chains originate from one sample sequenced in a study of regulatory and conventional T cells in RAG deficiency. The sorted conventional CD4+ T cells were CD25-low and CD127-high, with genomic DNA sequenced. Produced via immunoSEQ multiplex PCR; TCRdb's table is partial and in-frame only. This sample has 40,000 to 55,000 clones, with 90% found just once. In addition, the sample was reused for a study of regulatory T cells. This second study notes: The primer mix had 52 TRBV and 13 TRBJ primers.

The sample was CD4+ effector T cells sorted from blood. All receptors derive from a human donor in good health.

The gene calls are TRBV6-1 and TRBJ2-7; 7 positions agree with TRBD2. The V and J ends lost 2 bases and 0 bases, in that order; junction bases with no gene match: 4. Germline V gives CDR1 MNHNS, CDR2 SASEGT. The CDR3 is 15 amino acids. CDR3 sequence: CASSEWLADSYEQYF. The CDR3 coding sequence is TGTGCCAGCAGTGAATGGCTAGCGGACTCCTACGAGCAGTACTTC.

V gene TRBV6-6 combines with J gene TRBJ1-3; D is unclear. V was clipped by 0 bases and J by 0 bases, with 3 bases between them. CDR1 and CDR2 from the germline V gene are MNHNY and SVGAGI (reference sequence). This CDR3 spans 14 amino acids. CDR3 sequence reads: CASSYSTSGNTIYF. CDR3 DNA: TGTGCCAGCAGTTACTCTACCTCTGGAAACACCATATATTTT.

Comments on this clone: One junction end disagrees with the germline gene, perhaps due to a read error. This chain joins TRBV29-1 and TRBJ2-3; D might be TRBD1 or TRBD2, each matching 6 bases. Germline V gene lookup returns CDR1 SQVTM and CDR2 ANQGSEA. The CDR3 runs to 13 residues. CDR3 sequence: CSVELGGADMQYF. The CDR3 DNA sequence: TGCAGCGTTGAATTGGGGGGCGCAGATATGCAGTATTTT.

In DNA, the CDR3 is TGTGCCAGCAGCGTAGGGTCTAGCGGACTGTCCTACGAGCAGTACTTC. Translating gives CASSVGSSGLSYEQYF. The rearrangement links TRBV9 to TRBJ2-7, with 7 nucleotides matching TRBD2. V shed 0 bases, J shed 1 base, and the junction held 7 bases outside the gene matches. The CDR3 covers 16 residues. Germline CDR1 and CDR2: SGDLS and YYNGEE.

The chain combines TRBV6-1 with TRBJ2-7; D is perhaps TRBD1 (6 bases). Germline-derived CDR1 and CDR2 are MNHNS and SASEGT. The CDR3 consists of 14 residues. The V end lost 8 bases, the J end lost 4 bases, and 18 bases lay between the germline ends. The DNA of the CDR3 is TGTGCCAGCCATACGACAGGTTCTTGGTACGAGCAGTACTTC. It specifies CASHTTGSWYEQYF.

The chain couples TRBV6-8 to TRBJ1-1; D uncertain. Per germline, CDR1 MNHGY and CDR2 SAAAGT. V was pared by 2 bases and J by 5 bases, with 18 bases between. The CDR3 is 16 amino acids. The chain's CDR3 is CASSYITIGCETEAFF. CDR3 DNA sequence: TGTGCCAGCAGTTACATCACTATAGGGTGTGAGACTGAAGCTTTCTTT.

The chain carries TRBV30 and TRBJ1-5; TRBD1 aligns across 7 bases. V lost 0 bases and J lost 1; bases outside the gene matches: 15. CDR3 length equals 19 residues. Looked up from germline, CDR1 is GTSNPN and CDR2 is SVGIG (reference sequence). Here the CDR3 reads CAWSVNLFTGTESNQPQHF. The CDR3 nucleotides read TGTGCCTGGAGTGTCAACCTATTTACCGGGACAGAAAGCAATCAGCCCCAGCATTTT.

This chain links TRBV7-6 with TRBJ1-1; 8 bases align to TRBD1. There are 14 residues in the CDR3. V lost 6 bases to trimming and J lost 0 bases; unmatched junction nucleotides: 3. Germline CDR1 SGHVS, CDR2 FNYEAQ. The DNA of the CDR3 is TGTGCCAGCAGTTTGACAGGGGTGAACACTGAAGCTTTCTTT. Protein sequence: CASSLTGVNTEAFF.

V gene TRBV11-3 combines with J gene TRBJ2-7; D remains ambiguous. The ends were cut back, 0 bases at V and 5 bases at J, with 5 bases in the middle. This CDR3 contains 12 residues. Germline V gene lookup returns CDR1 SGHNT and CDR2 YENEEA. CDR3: CASSLDTHEQYF. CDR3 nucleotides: TGTGCCAGCAGCTTAGATACCCACGAGCAGTACTTC.

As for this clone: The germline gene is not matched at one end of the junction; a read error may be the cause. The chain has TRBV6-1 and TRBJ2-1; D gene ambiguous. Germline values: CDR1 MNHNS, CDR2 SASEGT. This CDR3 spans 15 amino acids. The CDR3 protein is CASSGHYRIYNGQFF. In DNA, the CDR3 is TGTGCCAGCAGTGGACACTACCGGATCTACAATGGGCAGTTCTTC.

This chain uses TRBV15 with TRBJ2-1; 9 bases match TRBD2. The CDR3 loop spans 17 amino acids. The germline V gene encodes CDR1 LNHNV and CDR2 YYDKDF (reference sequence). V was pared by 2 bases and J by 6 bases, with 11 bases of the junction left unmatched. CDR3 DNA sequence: TGTGCCACCAGCAGACCCGCCCTAGCGGGACACCGCAATGAGCAGTTCTTC. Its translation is CATSRPALAGHRNEQFF.

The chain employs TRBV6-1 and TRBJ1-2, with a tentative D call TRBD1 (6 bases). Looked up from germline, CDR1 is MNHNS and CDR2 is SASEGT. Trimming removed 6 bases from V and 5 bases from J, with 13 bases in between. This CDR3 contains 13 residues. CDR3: CASSSGGAYGYTF. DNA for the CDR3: TGTGCCAGCAGCTCCGGGGGGGCATATGGCTACACCTTC.

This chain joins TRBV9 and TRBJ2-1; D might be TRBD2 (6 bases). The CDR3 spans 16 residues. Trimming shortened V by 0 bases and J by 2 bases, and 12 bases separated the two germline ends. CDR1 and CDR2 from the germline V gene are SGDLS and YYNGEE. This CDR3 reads CASSVAPSEAYNEQFF. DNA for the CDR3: TGTGCCAGCAGCGTAGCCCCTAGCGAGGCCTACAATGAGCAGTTCTTC.

The CDR3 sequence: CASSSQPSNQPQHF. CDR3 nucleotides: TGTGCCAGCAGTTCCCAGCCTAGCAATCAGCCCCAGCATTTT. V usage is TRBV28 and J usage is TRBJ1-5, with unresolved D. The CDR3 totals 14 residues. CDR1 and CDR2 from the germline V gene are MDHEN and SYDVKM. Trimming stripped 4 bases from V and 0 bases from J, with 7 bases between.

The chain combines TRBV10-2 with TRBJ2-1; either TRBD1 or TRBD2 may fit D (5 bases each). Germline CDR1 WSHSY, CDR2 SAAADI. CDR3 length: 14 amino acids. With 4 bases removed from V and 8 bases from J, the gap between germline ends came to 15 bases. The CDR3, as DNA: TGCGCCAGCAGTGTGGGGATTCGAGGGGATGAGCAGTTCTTC. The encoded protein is CASSVGIRGDEQFF.

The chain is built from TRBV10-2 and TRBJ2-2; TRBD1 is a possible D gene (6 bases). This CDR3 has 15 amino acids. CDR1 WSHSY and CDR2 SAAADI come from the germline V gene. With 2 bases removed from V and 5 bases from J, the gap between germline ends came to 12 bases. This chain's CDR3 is CASSEVQGKTGELFF. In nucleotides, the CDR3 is TGCGCCAGCAGTGAGGTCCAGGGGAAAACCGGGGAGCTGTTTTTT.

CDR3 coding DNA: TGTGCCAGCAGCTTGACCCCCGGGACTAGCGGGAGAGTTGAGCAGTTCTTC. This codes for CASSLTPGTSGRVEQFF. This chain uses TRBV7-3 with TRBJ2-1, with TRBD2 identical over 14 bases. From germline, CDR1 is SGHTA and CDR2 FQGTGA. The CDR3 is made up of 17 amino acids. V lost 3 bases and J lost 9; bases outside the gene matches: 10.

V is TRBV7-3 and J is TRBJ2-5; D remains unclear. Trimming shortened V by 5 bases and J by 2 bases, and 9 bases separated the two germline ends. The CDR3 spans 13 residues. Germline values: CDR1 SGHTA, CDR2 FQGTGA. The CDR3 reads CASSTVPQETQYF. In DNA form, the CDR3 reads TGTGCCAGCAGCACCGTCCCTCAAGAGACCCAGTACTTC.

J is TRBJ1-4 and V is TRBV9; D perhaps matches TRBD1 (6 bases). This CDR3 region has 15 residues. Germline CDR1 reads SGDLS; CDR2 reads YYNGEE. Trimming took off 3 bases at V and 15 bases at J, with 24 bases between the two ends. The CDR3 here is CASSGGGSPRRGVFF. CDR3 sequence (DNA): TGTGCCAGCAGCGGCGGGGGCTCTCCCCGAAGGGGAGTGTTTTTT.

In DNA form, the CDR3 reads TGTGCCAGCAGCCACCGCCCCCCGCCGGGGGATACGCAGTATTTT. Amino acid sequence: CASSHRPPPGDTQYF. The V gene is TRBV11-3, the J gene TRBJ2-3; a weak D match, TRBD2 (5 bases). Germline-derived CDR1 and CDR2 are SGHNT and YENEEA. The CDR3 totals 15 residues. V gave up 5 bases and J gave up 6 bases, with 18 bases separating them.

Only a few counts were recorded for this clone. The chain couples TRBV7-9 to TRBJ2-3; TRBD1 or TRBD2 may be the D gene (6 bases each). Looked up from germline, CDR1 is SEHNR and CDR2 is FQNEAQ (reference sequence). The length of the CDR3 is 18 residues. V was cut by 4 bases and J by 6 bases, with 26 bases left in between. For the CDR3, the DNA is TGTGCCAGCAGCTCACGCCCCCAGGGGACTCCCCTCTTGGATACGCAGTATTTT. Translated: CASSSRPQGTPLLDTQYF.

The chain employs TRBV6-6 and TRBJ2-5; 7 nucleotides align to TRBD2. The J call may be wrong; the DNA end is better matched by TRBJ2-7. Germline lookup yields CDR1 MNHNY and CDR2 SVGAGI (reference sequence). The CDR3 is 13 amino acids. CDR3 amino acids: CASSPPGRDEQYF. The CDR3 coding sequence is TGTGCCAGCAGCCCCCCGGGGAGGGACGAGCAGTACTTC.

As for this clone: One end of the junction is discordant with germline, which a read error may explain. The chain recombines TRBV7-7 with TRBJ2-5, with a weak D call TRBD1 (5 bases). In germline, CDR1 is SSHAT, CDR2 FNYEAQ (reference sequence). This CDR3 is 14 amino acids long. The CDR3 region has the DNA TGTGCTAGCAGCCCTACAGGTAGAGGCGAGACCCAGTACTTC. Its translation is CASSPTGRGETQYF.

CDR3: CASSYSWTGQPQHF. CDR3 in DNA: TGTGCCAGCAGTTACTCATGGACGGGGCAGCCCCAGCATTTT. The chain employs TRBV6-5 and TRBJ1-5, with no clear D. V was pared by 0 bases and J by 7 bases, with 10 bases between. The V gene's germline CDR1 is MNHEY and CDR2 SVGAGI. This CDR3 contains 14 residues.

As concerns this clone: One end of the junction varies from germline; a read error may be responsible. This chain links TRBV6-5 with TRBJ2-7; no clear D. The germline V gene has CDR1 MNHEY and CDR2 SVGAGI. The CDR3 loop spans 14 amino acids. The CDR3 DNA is TGTGCCGGCAGCCTGGACGGGCCCTCCTACGAGCAGTACTTC. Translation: CAGSLDGPSYEQYF.

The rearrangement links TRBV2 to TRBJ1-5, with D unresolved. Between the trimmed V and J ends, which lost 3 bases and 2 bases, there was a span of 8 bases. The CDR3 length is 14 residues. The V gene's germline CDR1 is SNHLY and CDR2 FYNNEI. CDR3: CASSDRQGNQPQHF. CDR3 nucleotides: TGTGCCAGCAGTGATCGGCAGGGCAATCAGCCCCAGCATTTT.

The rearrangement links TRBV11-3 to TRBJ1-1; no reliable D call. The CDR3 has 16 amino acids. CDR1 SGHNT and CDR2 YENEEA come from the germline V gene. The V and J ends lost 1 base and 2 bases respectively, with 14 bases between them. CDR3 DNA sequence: TGTGCCAGCAGCTTAGCCAAGGACGGCCCCAACACTGAAGCTTTCTTT. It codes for CASSLAKDGPNTEAFF.

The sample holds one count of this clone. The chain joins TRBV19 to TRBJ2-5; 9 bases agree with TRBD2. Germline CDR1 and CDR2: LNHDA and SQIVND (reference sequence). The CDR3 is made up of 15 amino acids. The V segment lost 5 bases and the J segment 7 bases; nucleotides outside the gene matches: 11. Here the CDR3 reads CASSRLAEGRGTQYF. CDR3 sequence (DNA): TGTGCCAGTAGTCGACTAGCGGAGGGGAGGGGGACCCAGTACTTC.